These 23 T cell receptor beta chains were all obtained from the same sample, sequenced in a study of CD8+CD57+ T cells in acquired aplastic anemia. Genomic DNA, serving as template, underwent TCR beta VDJ and CDR3 profiling. TCRdb reprocessed the reads via MiXCR and lists one record per CDR3 protein. This table holds some 82,000 distinct CDR3 sequences, around 42% found once. The sample taken for sequencing was sorted CD4+, CD8+, or CD8+CD57+ T cells (not recorded which) from PBMCs. These receptor sequences come from a human donor in good health, serving as a control.

Remarks on this clonotype: A much bigger clone sits one base away, suggesting this may be a read error. The chain is built from TRBV14 and TRBJ1-2; perhaps TRBD1 as D (6 bases). The germline V gene encodes CDR1 SGHDN and CDR2 FVKESK. CDR3 size: 14 residues. V was pared by 4 bases and J by 3 bases, with 12 bases between. This CDR3 is CASSPGETDYGYTF. CDR3 DNA sequence: TGTGCCAGCAGCCCAGGGGAGACTGACTATGGCTACACCTTC.

This chain connects TRBV19 to TRBJ2-7; TRBD2 matches at 7 bases. This CDR3 has 15 residues. Germline V gene data show CDR1 as LNHDA and CDR2 as SQIVND (reference sequence). V lost 1 base and J lost 0; bases outside the gene matches: 3. This CDR3 reads CASSIGGLDSYEQYF. CDR3 nucleotide sequence: TGTGCCAGTAGTATAGGTGGACTAGACTCCTACGAGCAGTACTTC.

The CDR3 bases are TGTGCCATCAGGACAGGGAGATATGGCTACACCTTC. It codes for CAIRTGRYGYTF. The chain has TRBV10-3 and TRBJ1-2, with TRBD1 matching 7 bases. There are 12 residues in the CDR3. V was clipped by 6 bases and J by 5 bases; unmatched bases: 3. The germline V gene has CDR1 ENHRY and CDR2 SYGVKD.

The sample holds many counts of this clonotype. V and J are TRBV19 and TRBJ1-1; TRBD1 matches 7 bases. In germline, CDR1 is LNHDA, CDR2 SQIVND (reference sequence). The CDR3 runs to 13 residues. The V segment lost 7 bases and the J segment 7 bases; nucleotides outside the gene matches: 9. This CDR3 is CASTVGTANEAFF. CDR3 sequence (DNA): TGTGCCAGTACCGTGGGGACAGCTAATGAAGCTTTCTTT.

The sample holds one count of this clonotype. It may be a read error: a sequence one base away is much more abundant. This rearrangement joins TRBV10-3 to TRBJ2-5; 9 bases are a match to TRBD2. Germline CDR1 reads ENHRY; CDR2 reads SYGVKD. CDR3 length: 15 amino acids. CDR3 sequence reads: CASSETAGGQEAQYF. Here the CDR3 DNA reads TGTGCCAGCAGTGAAACAGCGGGGGGCCAAGAGGCCCAGTACTTC.

This clonotype appeared many times. V gene TRBV5-5 combines with J gene TRBJ2-7, with a tentative D call TRBD2 (6 bases). Germline CDR1 SGHKS, CDR2 YYEKEE (reference sequence). This CDR3 is built from 14 residues. Trimming took off 1 base at V and 5 bases at J, with 13 bases between the two ends. This CDR3 reads CASSLPGRGHEQYF. CDR3 DNA: TGTGCCAGCAGCTTGCCCGGGAGAGGGCACGAGCAGTACTTC.

V gene TRBV30 combines with J gene TRBJ1-4; maybe TRBD1 (5 bases). The CDR3 sequence is 12 residues long. Germline values: CDR1 GTSNPN, CDR2 SVGIG (reference sequence). CDR3 protein: CAGGALNEKLFF. In nucleotides, the CDR3 is TGTGCTGGCGGGGCACTTAATGAAAAACTGTTTTTT.

This rearrangement joins TRBV7-8 to TRBJ1-1, with D unresolved. The germline gives CDR1 SGHVS, CDR2 FQNEAQ. V was pared by 0 bases and J by 1 base, with 6 bases between. The CDR3 length is 14 residues. CDR3 sequence (DNA): TGTGCCAGCAGCTTAGCCCCCCAGAACACTGAAGCTTTCTTT. Its translation: CASSLAPQNTEAFF.

At least ten counts were recorded for this clonotype. The CDR3 protein is CATSRDRRTVNTGELFF. The CDR3 DNA is TGTGCCACCAGCAGAGACCGGCGGACAGTTAACACCGGGGAGCTGTTTTTT. This rearrangement joins TRBV15 to TRBJ2-2, with D perhaps TRBD1 (6 bases). Germline assignment: CDR1 LNHNV and CDR2 YYDKDF (reference sequence). This CDR3 contains 17 residues. Trimming took 0 bases from V and 2 from J, leaving 13 bases between them.

The chain carries TRBV7-4 and TRBJ2-7; no definite D call. The V and J ends lost 6 bases and 5 bases respectively, with 11 bases between them. The CDR3 sequence is 12 residues long. Germline CDR1 SGHVT, CDR2 SQSDAQ. The CDR3 region is CASSAHQNEQYF. CDR3 nucleotides: TGTGCCAGCAGTGCCCACCAAAACGAGCAGTACTTC.

In this sample, this clonotype turned up a few times. The V gene is TRBV12-3 or TRBV12-4, the J gene TRBJ2-1, with D perhaps TRBD2 (5 bases). This CDR3 spans 15 amino acids. The germline V and J ends were trimmed by 5 bases and 6 bases, with 17 bases remaining between them. This CDR3 reads CASSGSVGVVNEQFF. As DNA, the CDR3 is TGTGCCAGCAGTGGGAGCGTCGGGGTAGTCAATGAGCAGTTCTTC.

The genes are TRBV15 and TRBJ2-2; D is perhaps TRBD1 (5 bases). Trimming removed 6 bases from V and 4 bases from J, with 9 bases in between. The CDR3 contains 13 residues. Germline CDR1 reads LNHNV; CDR2 reads YYDKDF (reference sequence). The chain's CDR3 is CATSPGRTGELFF. The CDR3 coding sequence is TGTGCCACCAGTCCAGGGCGCACCGGGGAGCTGTTTTTT. The full variable domain, in which reference TRBV15 and TRBJ2-2 provide the parts outside the CDR3, is DAMVIQNPRYQVTQFGKPVTLSCSQTLNHNVMYWYQQKSSQAPKLLFHYYDKDFNNEADTPDNFQSRRPNTSFCFLDIRSPGLGDTAMYLCATSPGRTGELFFGEGSRLTVL.

Concerning this clonotype itself: A much larger clone lies a single base off, so this may be a read error. Because it lacks the conserved phenylalanine or tryptophan at the end, this CDR3 is likely a read error. This chain joins TRBV25-1 and TRBJ1-1, with TRBD1 as a possible D gene (5 bases). Germline V CDR1 and CDR2: MGHDK, SYGVNS. V lost 5 bases and J lost 4, with 17 bases in between. The CDR3 contains 15 residues. This CDR3 reads CASSYAQEGGTEAFL. CDR3 coding DNA: TGTGCCAGCAGTTACGCACAGGAAGGAGGCACTGAAGCTTTCCTT.

This clonotype was observed a few times. Just one base apart from a much larger clone, this may be a read error. This sequence joins TRBV15 and TRBJ1-1; D ambiguous. Looked up from germline, CDR1 is LNHNV and CDR2 is YYDKDF (reference sequence). This CDR3 region has 12 residues. DNA of the CDR3: TGTGCCACCAGCGGAGAAGGTAAATCAGCTTTCTTT. Encoded protein: CATSGEGKSAFF.

This clonotype was detected a few times. The chain has TRBV13 and TRBJ2-1; no clear D. Trimming cost V 5 bases and J 7 bases, with 9 bases left between them. This CDR3 has 12 residues. CDR1 is PRHDT and CDR2 is FYEKMQ in the germline V gene (reference sequence). The CDR3 DNA follows: TGTGCCAGCAGCCCCCTGAAGAATGAGCAGTTCTTC. It translates to CASSPLKNEQFF.

J is TRBJ1-3 and V is TRBV24-1; possibly TRBD1 for D (6 bases). The CDR3 totals 14 residues. Germline assignment: CDR1 KGHDR and CDR2 SFDVKD. The V gene lost 4 bases and the J gene lost 1 base, with 7 bases spanning the gap. The CDR3 bases are TGTGCCACCAGTGACACAGGGTCTGGAAACACCATATATTTT. It translates to CATSDTGSGNTIYF.

This clonotype has only a few counts. The chain recombines TRBV7-2 with TRBJ2-3; TRBD1 agrees at 7 bases. After removal of 1 base from V and 7 bases from J, the junction contained 5 bases not matched to a gene. From germline, CDR1 is SGHTA and CDR2 FQGNSA. CDR3 length: 14 amino acids. The CDR3 here is CASSLVGDSHTQYF. In DNA, the CDR3 is TGTGCCAGCAGCTTAGTAGGGGACAGTCATACGCAGTATTTT.

The gene calls are TRBV25-1 and TRBJ1-2; a possible D gene is TRBD1 (5 bases). This CDR3 spans 12 amino acids. V lost 6 bases, J lost 5 bases, and 10 bases lay in between. CDR1 is MGHDK, CDR2 SYGVNS, per germline. The CDR3 here is CASRAGLYGYTF. The DNA for the CDR3 is TGTGCCAGCAGAGCAGGGTTGTATGGCTACACCTTC.

As regards this clonotype: At one of its ends the junction is not consistent with the germline gene, which may arise from a read error. The genes are TRBV2 and TRBJ1-1; no firm D call. The CDR3 is 14 amino acids. Germline-derived CDR1 and CDR2 are SNHLY and FYNNEI. DNA of the CDR3: TGCGCCAGCAGCCAAGCCCGGCGAGACACTGAAGCTTTCTTT. Its translation: CASSQARRDTEAFF.

This clonotype was observed at least ten times. J is TRBJ1-2 and V is TRBV7-8; D not certain. This CDR3 is 13 amino acids long. The V gene lost 4 bases and the J gene lost 2 bases, with 8 bases spanning the gap. Germline loops: CDR1 SGHVS, CDR2 FQNEAQ. For the CDR3, the DNA is TGTGCCAGCAGCTGGTCCGAGAACTATGGCTACACCTTC. It yields the protein CASSWSENYGYTF.

Regarding this clonotype: This is likely a read error, given that the CDR3 carries no conserved phenylalanine or tryptophan at its end. The DNA is left out, because the CDR3 cannot be placed on it with certainty; the CDR3 is given as TCRdb lists it. The chain uses TRBV20-1 and TRBJ2-5; no check of the table's D call, TRBD1, against the DNA was made. Germline assignment: CDR1 DFQATT and CDR2 SNEGSKA (reference sequence). The CDR3 is made up of 14 amino acids, end residues included. The CDR3 region is CSARGLGGQETQHS.

This clonotype has at least ten counts. The rearrangement uses TRBV6-2 or TRBV6-3 and TRBJ2-7; D remains unclear. Germline loops: CDR1 MNHEY, CDR2 SVGEGT. The CDR3 has 13 amino acids. V was cut by 4 bases and J by 0 bases, with 7 bases left in between. The CDR3 sequence: CASSLALSYEQYF. The CDR3 DNA reads TGTGCCAGCAGTTTAGCCCTCTCCTACGAGCAGTACTTC.

This clonotype turned up a few times. The chain joins TRBV7-9 to TRBJ2-7; D gene ambiguous. The CDR3 is 12 residues long. Germline CDR1 is SEHNR and CDR2 is FQNEAQ (reference sequence). V lost 5 bases, J lost 3 bases, and 8 bases lay in between. In DNA form, the CDR3 reads TGTGCCAGCAGCCCTGACATCTACGAGCAGTACTTC. Protein: CASSPDIYEQYF.